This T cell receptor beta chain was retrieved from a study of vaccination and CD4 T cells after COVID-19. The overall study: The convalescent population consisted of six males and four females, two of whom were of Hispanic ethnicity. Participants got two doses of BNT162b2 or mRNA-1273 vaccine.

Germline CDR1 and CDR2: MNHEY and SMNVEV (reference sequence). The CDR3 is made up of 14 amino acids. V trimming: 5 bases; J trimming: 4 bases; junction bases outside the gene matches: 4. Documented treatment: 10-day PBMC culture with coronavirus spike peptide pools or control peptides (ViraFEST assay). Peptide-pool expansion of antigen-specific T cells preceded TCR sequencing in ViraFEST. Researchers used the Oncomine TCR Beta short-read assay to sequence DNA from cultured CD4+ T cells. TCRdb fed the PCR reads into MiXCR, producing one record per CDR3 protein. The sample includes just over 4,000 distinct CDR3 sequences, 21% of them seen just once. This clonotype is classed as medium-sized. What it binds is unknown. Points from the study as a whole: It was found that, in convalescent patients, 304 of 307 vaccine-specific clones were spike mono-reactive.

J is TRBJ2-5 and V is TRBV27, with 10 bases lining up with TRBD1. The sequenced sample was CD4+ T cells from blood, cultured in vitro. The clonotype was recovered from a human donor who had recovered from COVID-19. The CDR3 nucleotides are TGTGCCAGCAGTCCCCGGACAGGGGGAGAGACCCAGTACTTC. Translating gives CASSPRTGGETQYF.